These T cell receptor beta chains were read from a single sample in a study of CD8 T cells in Susac syndrome. Each CDR3 protein gets one entry after TCRdb re-called the immunoSEQ multiplex PCR reads with MiXCR. The table shows some 150,000 distinct CDR3 sequences, with 95% to 96% occurring only once. The sample comprised CD8+ T cells from PBMCs. Receptors were obtained from a human donor with multiple sclerosis. CDR3s include the opening cysteine and the closing phenylalanine or tryptophan. A D gene is named only where the DNA matches it firmly. Some rows have no size entry. The others give once, few or many, or a class for an expanded clone.

abundance	d_gene	j_gene	v_gene	CDR3nt	CDR3aa
-	-	TRBJ1-5	TRBV20-1	TGCAGTGCTAGTTGGGGGGCAGGAGTCAATCAGCCCCAGCATTTT	CSASWGAGVNQPQHF
-	TRBD1	TRBJ2-1	TRBV12-3/TRBV12-4	TGTGCCAGCAGTTTTGGACAGGGTACCTACAATGAGCAGTTCTTC	CASSFGQGTYNEQFF
-	-	TRBJ2-3	TRBV12-3/TRBV12-4	TGTGCCAGCAGCCAGCCTGCGGGGACCAACACAGATACGCAGTATTTT	CASSQPAGTNTDTQYF
few	-	TRBJ1-6	TRBV9	TGTGCCAGCAGCGGGCCCCGTGGTGATTCACCCCTCCATTTT	CASSGPRGDSPLHF
-	-	TRBJ2-2	TRBV29-1	TGCAGCGTTCCCAGGGGTTCGAACACCGGGGAGCTGTTTTTT	CSVPRGSNTGELFF
-	-	TRBJ2-1	TRBV27	TGTGCCAGCGGGGAGACTCTAAGCCTATACAATGAGCAGTTCTTC	CASGETLSLYNEQFF
-	-	TRBJ2-2	TRBV4-1	TGCGCCAGCAGCCAAGGAGGCTTGTCCACCGGGGAGCTGTTTTTT	CASSQGGLSTGELFF
-	-	TRBJ1-2	TRBV29-1	TGCAGCGTTGAAACGGGGGCGGTCTATGGCTACACCTTC	CSVETGAVYGYTF
once	-	TRBJ2-1	TRBV7-9	TGTGCCAGCACCACGGCCGGCAATGAGCAGTTCTTC	CASTTAGNEQFF
-	TRBD1	TRBJ2-7	TRBV14	TGTGCCAGCAGCCAAGGAACAGGGGGCTTGTACGAGCAGTACTTC	CASSQGTGGLYEQYF
-	-	TRBJ1-2	TRBV11-2	TGTGCCAGCAGCTTAGGCCCCGGGACGGGTTATGGCTACACCTTC	CASSLGPGTGYGYTF
-	-	TRBJ1-1	TRBV15	TGTGCCACCAGCACCGGGGGACACATGAACACTGAAGCTTTCTTT	CATSTGGHMNTEAFF
-	TRBD1	TRBJ1-2	TRBV10-3	TGTGCCACCAGGGGGCAGGACTATGGCTACACCTTC	CATRGQDYGYTF
once	-	TRBJ2-3	TRBV13	TGTGCCAGCAGCTGGGGACCAGACACAGATACGCAGTATTTT	CASSWGPDTDTQYF
-	TRBD1	TRBJ2-3	TRBV3-1	TGTGCCAGCAGCCGACAGGGGGGAACTAGCACAGATACGCAGTATTTT	CASSRQGGTSTDTQYF
few	-	TRBJ2-2	TRBV27	TGTGCCAGCAGTTGGACGGTCACCGGGGAGCTGTTTTTT	CASSWTVTGELFF